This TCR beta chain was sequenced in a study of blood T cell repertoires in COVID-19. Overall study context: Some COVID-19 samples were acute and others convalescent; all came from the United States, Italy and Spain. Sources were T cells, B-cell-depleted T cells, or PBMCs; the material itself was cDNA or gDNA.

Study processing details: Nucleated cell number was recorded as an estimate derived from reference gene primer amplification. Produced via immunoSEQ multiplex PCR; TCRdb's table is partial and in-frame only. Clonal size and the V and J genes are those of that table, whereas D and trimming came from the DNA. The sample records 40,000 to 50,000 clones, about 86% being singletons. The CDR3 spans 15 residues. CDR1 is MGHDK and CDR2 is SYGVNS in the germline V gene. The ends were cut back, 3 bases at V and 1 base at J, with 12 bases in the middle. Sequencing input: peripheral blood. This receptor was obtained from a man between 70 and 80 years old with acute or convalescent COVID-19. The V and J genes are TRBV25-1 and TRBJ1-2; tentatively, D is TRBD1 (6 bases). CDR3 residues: CASSDPGQNNYGYTF. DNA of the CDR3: TGTGCCAGCAGTGACCCAGGACAGAATAACTATGGCTACACCTTC.